These 18 T cell receptor beta chains were sequenced from one sample in a study of T cell responses to AZD1222 COVID-19 vaccine (dated by TCRdb to the early 2020s). Reading the label with the study, this specimen's time point is: baseline before first vaccination. Interpreted using the paper, the treatment or condition label stands for: meningococcal conjugate vaccine given as trial control. The library relied on the immunoSEQ multiplex PCR assay. What TCRdb holds here is the immuneACCESS table cut down to in-frame rearrangements. Part of the clones is not present; checked against another copy, under half of the missing clones reflect an unresolved V gene, and the others are unexplained. Present in this sample are roughly 130,000 clones, over 75% of which were seen just once. Clones ranked in the top ten supply roughly 20% of the sample. The sequencing used peripheral blood, collected on day 0 of MenACWY control vaccination. These receptors all come from an adult in good health.

The chain links TRBV6-5 to TRBJ2-5, with 8 bases that match TRBD1. CDR1 MNHEY and CDR2 SVGAGI come from the germline V gene. Unmatched junction bases numbered 3, after V lost 2 bases and J lost 4 bases. The CDR3 extends over 14 amino acids. CDR3 sequence: CASSYAGQVETQYF. The DNA of the CDR3 is TGTGCCAGCAGTTACGCGGGACAGGTAGAGACCCAGTACTTC.

This clone appeared once. The chain uses TRBV19 and TRBJ1-1, with 7 bases identical to TRBD1. The CDR3 has 13 residues. V lost 5 bases to trimming and J lost 3 bases; unmatched junction nucleotides: 3. Germline assignment: CDR1 LNHDA and CDR2 SQIVND (reference sequence). The CDR3, as DNA: TGTGCCAGTAGTCTCAGGGGGGACACTGAAGCTTTCTTT. Protein sequence: CASSLRGDTEAFF.

The V and J genes are TRBV9 and TRBJ2-6, with TRBD2 matching over 10 bases. The CDR3 contains 17 residues. V lost 5 bases to trimming and J lost 3 bases; unmatched junction nucleotides: 8. The germline CDR1 and CDR2 sequences are SGDLS and YYNGEE. The CDR3 loop is CASRAGLANVGANVLTF. The CDR3 nucleotides read TGTGCCAGCAGGGCGGGACTAGCGAACGTTGGGGCCAACGTCCTGACTTTC.

The chain carries TRBV9 and TRBJ1-1; perhaps TRBD1 as D (6 bases). With 4 bases removed from V and 7 bases from J, the gap between germline ends came to 17 bases. Germline loops: CDR1 SGDLS, CDR2 YYNGEE. This CDR3 spans 14 amino acids. The CDR3 reads CASSSGDGGVEAFF. In DNA, the CDR3 is TGTGCCAGCAGCTCGGGGGATGGGGGCGTTGAAGCTTTCTTT.

CDR3 DNA sequence: TGTGCCAGCAGCTTCAGGGCGTCGGAGACCCAGTACTTC. Encoded protein: CASSFRASETQYF. This rearrangement joins TRBV28 to TRBJ2-5; possible D gene TRBD1, 5 bases. The V gene lost 6 bases and the J gene lost 5 bases, with 13 bases spanning the gap. Germline V CDR1 and CDR2: MDHEN, SYDVKM. The CDR3 extends over 13 amino acids. The full variable domain, in which reference TRBV28 and TRBJ2-5 provide the parts outside the CDR3, is DVKVTQSSRYLVKRTGEKVFLECVQDMDHENMFWYRQDPGLGLRLIYFSYDVKMKEKGDIPEGYSVSREKKERFSLILESASTNQTSMYLCASSFRASETQYFGPGTRLLVL.

The V and J genes are TRBV5-4 and TRBJ2-6, with 7 positions matching TRBD1. The CDR3 length is 17 residues. V was clipped by 4 bases and J by 0 bases; unmatched bases: 7. The germline V gene has CDR1 SGHNT and CDR2 YYREEE (reference sequence). The CDR3 sequence: CASSQGGSRSGANVLTF. The CDR3 DNA sequence: TGTGCCAGCAGCCAAGGGGGCTCCCGCTCTGGGGCCAACGTCCTGACTTTC.

The V gene is TRBV27, the J gene TRBJ1-6; D gene uncertain. The CDR3 contains 12 residues. Deletions cut 6 bases from V and 5 bases from J, with 5 bases between. Germline V CDR1 and CDR2: MNHEY, SMNVEV (reference sequence). CDR3 in DNA: TGTGCCAGCAGCCCCAATAATTCACCCCTCCACTTT. Protein sequence: CASSPNNSPLHF.

This chain links TRBV7-2 with TRBJ2-1; 11 bases agree with TRBD2. The germline CDR1 and CDR2 sequences are SGHTA and FQGNSA. J was trimmed by 4 bases and V by 5 bases; bases with no gene match: 7. The CDR3 is 16 residues long. The DNA for the CDR3 is TGTGCCAGCAGCAACCGGCTAGCGGGAGGATACAATGAGCAGTTCTTC. It is translated as CASSNRLAGGYNEQFF.

The chain links TRBV11-1 to TRBJ2-2; D is perhaps TRBD1 or TRBD2 (6 bases each). CDR1 is SGHAT, CDR2 FQDESV, per germline (reference sequence). CDR3 length: 15 amino acids. The V end lost 0 bases, the J end lost 5 bases, and 10 bases lay between the germline ends. The CDR3 sequence: CASSLAWGATGELFF. The CDR3, as DNA: TGTGCCAGCAGCTTAGCCTGGGGGGCTACCGGGGAGCTGTTTTTT. The whole variable domain, filled in from reference TRBV11-1 and TRBJ2-2, reads EAEVAQSPRYKITEKSQAVAFWCDPISGHATLYWYRQILGQGPELLVQFQDESVVDDSQLPKDRFSAERLKGVDSTLKIQPAELGDSAMYLCASSLAWGATGELFFGEGSRLTVL.

CDR3 amino acids: CASSLVLTGNQPQHF. CDR3 bases: TGTGCCAGCAGTCTAGTCTTAACAGGGAATCAGCCCCAGCATTTT. The rearrangement joins TRBV28 to TRBJ1-5, with D possibly TRBD1 on 6 matching bases. CDR3 length equals 15 residues. V shed 5 bases and J shed 4 bases, with 15 bases lying between them. Germline V CDR1 and CDR2: MDHEN, SYDVKM.

This chain uses TRBV28 with TRBJ2-7; 8 bases align to TRBD2. The CDR3 is made up of 15 amino acids. Germline V gene sequence: CDR1 MDHEN, CDR2 SYDVKM. Unmatched junction bases numbered 10, after V lost 5 bases and J lost 4 bases. For the CDR3, the DNA is TGTGCCAGCAGTCCTCCGGGGGGGGCACCGTACGAGCAGTACTTC. As protein: CASSPPGGAPYEQYF.

The V and J genes are TRBV6-5 and TRBJ2-7; 7 bases align to TRBD1. The CDR3 length is 13 residues. Trimming removed 8 bases from V and 3 bases from J; junction bases left unmatched: 7. CDR1 and CDR2 (germline): MNHEY, SVGAGI. The CDR3 DNA reads TGTGCCAGCGGACCGGGACAGTACTACGAGCAGTACTTC. Its protein product is CASGPGQYYEQYF.

This chain uses TRBV2 with TRBJ1-4; tentative D call: TRBD1 (5 bases). The germline CDR1 and CDR2 sequences are SNHLY and FYNNEI. The CDR3 has 13 amino acids. Trimming took 3 bases from V and 10 from J, leaving 12 bases between them. The CDR3 loop reads CASSEERQGKLFF. Written as DNA, the CDR3 is TGTGCCAGCAGTGAGGAAAGGCAGGGAAAACTGTTTTTT.

The J gene is TRBJ2-7, the V gene TRBV4-2, with 8 bases lining up with TRBD2. This CDR3 region has 15 residues. Germline V gene sequence: CDR1 LGHNA, CDR2 YNFKEQ. The trim removed 4 bases at V and 7 bases at J, leaving 12 bases unmatched. The CDR3: CASSPIGTSRQEQYF. The CDR3 nucleotides read TGTGCCAGCAGCCCGATTGGGACTAGTCGACAAGAGCAGTACTTC.

CDR3 sequence: CASILGTGNNQPQHF. CDR3 coding DNA: TGTGCCAGCATACTTGGGACAGGGAACAATCAGCCCCAGCATTTT. This rearrangement joins TRBV28 to TRBJ1-5; 9 bases match TRBD1. Trimming cost V 7 bases and J 3 bases; bases outside gene matches: 7. This CDR3 has 15 residues. Germline V lookup: CDR1 MDHEN, CDR2 SYDVKM.

This clone was found once. The rearrangement uses TRBV28 and TRBJ2-1; 11 bases agree with TRBD2. CDR1 and CDR2 (germline): MDHEN, SYDVKM. The V segment lost 6 bases and the J segment 4 bases; nucleotides outside the gene matches: 5. The CDR3 sequence is 15 residues long. The CDR3 here is CASRSSGRFYNEQFF. As DNA, the CDR3 is TGTGCCAGCAGGTCTAGCGGGAGGTTTTACAATGAGCAGTTCTTC.

This rearrangement joins TRBV2 to TRBJ2-7; D is uncertain. Trimming removed 5 bases at V and 1 base at J, with 15 bases between. This CDR3 has 15 amino acids. Germline loops: CDR1 SNHLY, CDR2 FYNNEI. As DNA, the CDR3 is TGTGCCAGCAGTCCACGCCAGGCTCCATCCTACGAGCAGTACTTC. Translating gives CASSPRQAPSYEQYF.

V is TRBV6-5 and J is TRBJ2-3, with 8 bases aligning to TRBD1. Losses at the gene ends were 6 bases for V and 8 bases for J; bases not matched to a gene: 4. Germline CDR1 is MNHEY and CDR2 is SVGAGI. The CDR3 runs 12 residues. The CDR3: CASRSGGSTQYF. The CDR3 DNA sequence: TGTGCCAGCAGATCAGGGGGCAGTACGCAGTATTTT.